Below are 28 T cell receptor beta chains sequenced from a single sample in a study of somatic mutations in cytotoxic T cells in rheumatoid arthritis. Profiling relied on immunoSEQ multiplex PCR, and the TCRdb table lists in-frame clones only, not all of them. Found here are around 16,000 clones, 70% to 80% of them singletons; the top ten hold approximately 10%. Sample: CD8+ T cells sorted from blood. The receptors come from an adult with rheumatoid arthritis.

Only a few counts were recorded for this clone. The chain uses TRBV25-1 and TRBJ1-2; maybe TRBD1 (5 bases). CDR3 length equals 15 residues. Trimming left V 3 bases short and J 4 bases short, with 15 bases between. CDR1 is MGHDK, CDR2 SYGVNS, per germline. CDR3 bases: TGTGCCAGCAGTGACGGGGCGGTGGGTGGCTATGGCTACACCTTC. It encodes CASSDGAVGGYGYTF.

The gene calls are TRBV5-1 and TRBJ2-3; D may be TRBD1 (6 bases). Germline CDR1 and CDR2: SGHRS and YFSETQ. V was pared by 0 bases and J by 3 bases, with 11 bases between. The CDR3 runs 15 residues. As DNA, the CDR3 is TGCGCCAGCAGCTTGGAAGGGCAGGGGACAGATACGCAGTATTTT. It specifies CASSLEGQGTDTQYF.

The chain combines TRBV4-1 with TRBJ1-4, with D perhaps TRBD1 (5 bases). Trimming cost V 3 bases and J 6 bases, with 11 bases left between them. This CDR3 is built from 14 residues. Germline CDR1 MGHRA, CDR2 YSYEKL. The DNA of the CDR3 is TGCGCCAGCAGCCAGGGGCTAGGGGATGAAAAACTGTTTTTT. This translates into CASSQGLGDEKLFF.

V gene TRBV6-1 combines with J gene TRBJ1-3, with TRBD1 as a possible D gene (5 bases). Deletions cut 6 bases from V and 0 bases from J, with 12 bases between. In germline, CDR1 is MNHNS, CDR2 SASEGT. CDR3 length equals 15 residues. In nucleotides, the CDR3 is TGTGCCAGCAGATTGGAGGGGAGCTCTGGAAACACCATATATTTT. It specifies CASRLEGSSGNTIYF.

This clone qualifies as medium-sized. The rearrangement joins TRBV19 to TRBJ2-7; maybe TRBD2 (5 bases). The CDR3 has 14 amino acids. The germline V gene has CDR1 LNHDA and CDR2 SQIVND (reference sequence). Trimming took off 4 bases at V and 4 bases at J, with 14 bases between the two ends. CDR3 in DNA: TGTGCCAGTAGTACCTCCGGGATACTATACGAGCAGTACTTC. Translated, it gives CASSTSGILYEQYF.

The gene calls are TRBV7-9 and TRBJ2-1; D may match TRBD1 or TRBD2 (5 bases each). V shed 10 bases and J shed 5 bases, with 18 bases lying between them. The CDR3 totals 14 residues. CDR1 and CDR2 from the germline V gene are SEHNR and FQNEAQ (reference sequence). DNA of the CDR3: TGTGCCATGCCGGGGTCCGTGACAGACAATGAGCAGTTCTTC. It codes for CAMPGSVTDNEQFF.

The CDR3 sequence is CASSQESGLHNEQFF. The DNA of the CDR3 is TGTGCCAGCAGCCAAGAGAGCGGGCTTCACAATGAGCAGTTCTTC. The chain uses TRBV14 and TRBJ2-1; D perhaps matches TRBD2 (6 bases). The germline V and J ends were trimmed by 0 bases and 5 bases, with 11 bases remaining between them. The CDR3 has 15 amino acids. Germline V CDR1 and CDR2: SGHDN, FVKESK.

The CDR3 bases are TGTGCCAGCAGCTTATATCCCTTGAAGGGGCCTAGCTATGGCTACACCTTC. This gives the protein CASSLYPLKGPSYGYTF. The chain has TRBV7-2 and TRBJ1-2, with D possibly TRBD1 on 5 matching bases. Trimming stripped 2 bases from V and 4 bases from J, with 20 bases between. Germline V gene sequence: CDR1 SGHTA, CDR2 FQGNSA. The CDR3 contains 17 residues. The whole variable domain, filled in from reference TRBV7-2 and TRBJ1-2, reads GAGVSQSPSNKVTEKGKDVELRCDPISGHTALYWYRQSLGQGLEFLIYFQGNSAPDKSGLPSDRFSAERTGGSVSTLTIQRTQQEDSAVYLCASSLYPLKGPSYGYTFGSGTRLTVV.

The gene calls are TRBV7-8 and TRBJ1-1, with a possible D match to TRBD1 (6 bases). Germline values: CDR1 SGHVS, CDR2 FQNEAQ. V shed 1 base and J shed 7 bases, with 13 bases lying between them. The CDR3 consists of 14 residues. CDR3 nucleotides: TGTGCCAGCAGCTTAGTAGGCAGGGGTGATGAAGCTTTCTTT. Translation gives CASSLVGRGDEAFF.

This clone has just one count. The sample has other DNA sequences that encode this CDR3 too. In DNA form, the CDR3 reads TGTGCCAGCAGCGCCGGGACAGGACCCTACGAGCAGTACTTC. It encodes CASSAGTGPYEQYF. V gene TRBV9 combines with J gene TRBJ2-7, with TRBD1 identical over 8 bases. The CDR3 extends over 14 amino acids. J was trimmed by 2 bases and V by 3 bases; bases with no gene match: 4. The V gene's germline CDR1 is SGDLS and CDR2 YYNGEE.

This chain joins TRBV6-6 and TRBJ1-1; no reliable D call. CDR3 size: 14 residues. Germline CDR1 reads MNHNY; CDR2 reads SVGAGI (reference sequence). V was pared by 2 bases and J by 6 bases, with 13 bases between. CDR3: CASSYDNPIAEAFF. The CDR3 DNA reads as TGTGCCAGCAGTTACGACAACCCAATCGCTGAAGCTTTCTTT.

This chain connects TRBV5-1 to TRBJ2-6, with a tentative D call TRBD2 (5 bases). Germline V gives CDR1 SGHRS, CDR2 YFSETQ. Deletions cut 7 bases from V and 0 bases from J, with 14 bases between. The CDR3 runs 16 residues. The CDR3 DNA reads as TGCGCCAGCGACCCTTTCGGGGTCTCTGGGGCCAACGTCCTGACTTTC. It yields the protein CASDPFGVSGANVLTF.

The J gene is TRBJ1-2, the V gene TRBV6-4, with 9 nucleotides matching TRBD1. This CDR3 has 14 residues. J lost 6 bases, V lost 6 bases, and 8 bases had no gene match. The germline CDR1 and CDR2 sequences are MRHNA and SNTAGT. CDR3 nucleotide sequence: TGTGCCAGCAGCCCGGGACAGGGACCTCATGGCTACACCTTC. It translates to CASSPGQGPHGYTF.

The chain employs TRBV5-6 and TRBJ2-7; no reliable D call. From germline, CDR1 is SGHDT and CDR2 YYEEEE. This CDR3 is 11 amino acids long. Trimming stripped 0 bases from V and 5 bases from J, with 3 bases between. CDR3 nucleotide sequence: TGTGCCAGCAGCTTGGAGAACGAGCAGTACGTC. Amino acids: CASSLENEQYV.

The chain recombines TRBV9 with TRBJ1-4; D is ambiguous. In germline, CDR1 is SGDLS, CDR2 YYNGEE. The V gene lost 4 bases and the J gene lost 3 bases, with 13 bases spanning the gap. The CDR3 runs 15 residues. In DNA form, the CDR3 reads TGTGCCAGCAGCCTCTCGGGAGAGGCTAATGAAAAACTGTTTTTT. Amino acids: CASSLSGEANEKLFF.

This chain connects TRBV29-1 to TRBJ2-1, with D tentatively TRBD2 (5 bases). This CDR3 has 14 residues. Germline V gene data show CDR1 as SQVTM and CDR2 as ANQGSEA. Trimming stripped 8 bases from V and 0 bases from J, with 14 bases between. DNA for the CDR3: TGCAGCTACTCAACGGGGAGCTCCTACAATGAGCAGTTCTTC. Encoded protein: CSYSTGSSYNEQFF.

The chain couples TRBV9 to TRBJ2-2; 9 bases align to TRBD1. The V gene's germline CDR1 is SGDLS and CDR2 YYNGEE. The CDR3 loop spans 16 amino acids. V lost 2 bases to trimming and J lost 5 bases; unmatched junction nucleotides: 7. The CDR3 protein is CASSVRDRVYTGELFF. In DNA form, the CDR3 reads TGTGCCAGCAGCGTGAGGGACAGGGTTTATACCGGGGAGCTGTTTTTT.

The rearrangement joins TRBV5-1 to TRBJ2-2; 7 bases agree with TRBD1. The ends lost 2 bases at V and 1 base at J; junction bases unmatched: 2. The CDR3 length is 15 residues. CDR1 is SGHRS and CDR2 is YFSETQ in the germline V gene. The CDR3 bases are TGCGCCAGCAGCTTTAGGGGGCTGAACACCGGGGAGCTGTTTTTT. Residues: CASSFRGLNTGELFF.

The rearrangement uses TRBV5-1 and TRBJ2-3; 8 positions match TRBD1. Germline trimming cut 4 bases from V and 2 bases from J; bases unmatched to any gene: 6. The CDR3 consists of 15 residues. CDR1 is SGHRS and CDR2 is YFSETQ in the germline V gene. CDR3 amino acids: CASSVAGGLTDTQYF. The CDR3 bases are TGCGCCAGCAGCGTCGCAGGGGGCCTCACAGATACGCAGTATTTT. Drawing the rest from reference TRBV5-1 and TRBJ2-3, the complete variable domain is KAGVTQTPRYLIKTRGQQVTLSCSPISGHRSVSWYQQTPGQGLQFLFEYFSETQRNKGNFPGRFSGRQFSNSRSEMNVSTLELGDSALYLCASSVAGGLTDTQYFGPGTRLTVL.

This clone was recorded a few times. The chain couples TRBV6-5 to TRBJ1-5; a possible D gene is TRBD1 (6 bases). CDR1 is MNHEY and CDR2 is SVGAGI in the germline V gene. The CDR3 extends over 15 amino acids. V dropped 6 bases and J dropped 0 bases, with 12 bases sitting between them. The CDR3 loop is CASRPSDSSNQPQHF. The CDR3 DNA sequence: TGTGCCAGCAGGCCCTCGGACAGTAGCAATCAGCCCCAGCATTTT.

CDR3 coding DNA: TGTGCCAGCAGCTTAGGCCTGGGCAGTGTTAGGTACTTC. It specifies CASSLGLGSVRYF. This chain uses TRBV13 with TRBJ2-7, with D unresolved. The CDR3 is made up of 13 amino acids. Trimming removed 0 bases at V and 12 bases at J, with 15 bases between. Germline CDR1 PRHDT, CDR2 FYEKMQ (reference sequence). Filled out from reference TRBV13 and TRBJ2-7, the complete variable domain reads AAGVIQSPRHLIKEKRETATLKCYPIPRHDTVYWYQQGPGQDPQFLISFYEKMQSDKGSIPDRFSAQQFSDYHSELNMSSLELGDSALYFCASSLGLGSVRYFGPGTRLTVT.

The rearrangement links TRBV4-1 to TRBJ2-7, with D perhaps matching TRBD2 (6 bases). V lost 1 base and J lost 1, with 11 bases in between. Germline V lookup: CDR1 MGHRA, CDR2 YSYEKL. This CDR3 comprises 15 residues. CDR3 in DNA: TGCGCCAGCAGCCAAGTAACGGCGGGGTCCTACGAGCAGTACTTC. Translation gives CASSQVTAGSYEQYF.

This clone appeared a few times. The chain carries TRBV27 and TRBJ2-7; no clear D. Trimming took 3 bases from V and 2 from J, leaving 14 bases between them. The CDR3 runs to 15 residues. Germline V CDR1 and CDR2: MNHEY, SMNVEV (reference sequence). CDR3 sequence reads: CASSLRSTTTYEQYF. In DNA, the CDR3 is TGTGCCAGCAGTTTGAGGTCCACCACCACCTACGAGCAGTACTTC.

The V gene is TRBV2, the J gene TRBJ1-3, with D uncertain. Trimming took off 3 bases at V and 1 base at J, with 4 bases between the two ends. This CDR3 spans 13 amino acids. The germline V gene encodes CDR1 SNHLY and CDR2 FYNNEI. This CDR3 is CASSEGSGNTIYF. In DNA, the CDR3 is TGTGCCAGCAGTGAGGGATCTGGAAACACCATATATTTT. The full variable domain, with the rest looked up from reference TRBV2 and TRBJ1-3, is EPEVTQTPSHQVTQMGQEVILRCVPISNHLYFYWYRQILGQKVEFLVSFYNNEISEKSEIFDDQFSVERPDGSNFTLKIRSTKLEDSAMYFCASSEGSGNTIYFGEGSWLTVV.

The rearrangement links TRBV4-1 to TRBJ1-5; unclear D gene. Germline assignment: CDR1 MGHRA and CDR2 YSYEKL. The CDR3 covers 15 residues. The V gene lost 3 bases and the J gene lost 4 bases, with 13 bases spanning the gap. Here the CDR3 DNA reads TGCGCCAGCAGCCAGGCCGGGTCCACAAATCAGCCCCAGCATTTT. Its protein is CASSQAGSTNQPQHF.

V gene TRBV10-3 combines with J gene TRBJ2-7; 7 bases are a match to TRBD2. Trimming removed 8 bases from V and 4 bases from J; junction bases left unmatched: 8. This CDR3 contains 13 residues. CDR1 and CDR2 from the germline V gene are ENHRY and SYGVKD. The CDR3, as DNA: TGTGCCATCGGCCTAGCGGTTCAATACGAGCAGTACTTC. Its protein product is CAIGLAVQYEQYF.

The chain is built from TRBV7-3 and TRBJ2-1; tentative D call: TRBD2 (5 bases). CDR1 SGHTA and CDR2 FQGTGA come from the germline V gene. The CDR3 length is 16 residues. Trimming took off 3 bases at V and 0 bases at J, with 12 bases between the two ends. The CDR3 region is CASSLRAANSYNEQFF. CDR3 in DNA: TGTGCCAGCAGCTTGAGGGCGGCAAACTCCTACAATGAGCAGTTCTTC.

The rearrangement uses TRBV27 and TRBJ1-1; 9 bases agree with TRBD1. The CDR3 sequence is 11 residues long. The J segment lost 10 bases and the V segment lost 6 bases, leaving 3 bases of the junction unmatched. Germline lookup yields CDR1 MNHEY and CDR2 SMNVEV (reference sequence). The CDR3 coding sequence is TGTGCCAGCAGACAGGGGGCAGGAGCTTTCTTT. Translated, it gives CASRQGAGAFF.